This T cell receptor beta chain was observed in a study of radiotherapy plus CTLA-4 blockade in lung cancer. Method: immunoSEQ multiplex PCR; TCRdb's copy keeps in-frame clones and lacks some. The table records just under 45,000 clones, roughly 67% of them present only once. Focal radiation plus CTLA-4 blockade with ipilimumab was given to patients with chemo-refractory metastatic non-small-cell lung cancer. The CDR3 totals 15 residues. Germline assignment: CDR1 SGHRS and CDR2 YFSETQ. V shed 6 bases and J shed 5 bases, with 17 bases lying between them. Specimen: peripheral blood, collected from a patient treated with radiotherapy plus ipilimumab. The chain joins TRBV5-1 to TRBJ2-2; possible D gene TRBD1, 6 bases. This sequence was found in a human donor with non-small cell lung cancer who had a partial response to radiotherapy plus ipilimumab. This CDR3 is CASTIQGILTGELFF. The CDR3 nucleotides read TGCGCCAGCACTATACAGGGAATTCTTACCGGGGAGCTGTTTTTT.